Reported below is one TCR beta chain. What it binds is not known. These data come from a study of shared clonotypes between healthy human individuals. Overall study context: Used for every donor were three CD4 naive, three CD4 memory, two CD8 naive and one CD8 memory plate. Study observations and caveats: Clonotype sharing levels among donors were expected to vary with sequencing depth.

This CDR3 contains 16 residues. In germline, CDR1 is MDHEN, CDR2 SYDVKM. V lost 3 bases, J lost 0 bases, and 12 bases lay in between. Into CD45RA+ naive and CD45RA-negative memory subsets, the CD4+ cells were split. Generated by immunoSEQ multiplex PCR, the TCRdb table keeps only in-frame clones and is missing some. Here the sample spans about 2,500,000 clones, 85% to 95% being singletons. V gene TRBV28 combines with J gene TRBJ1-3; no firm D call. The TCR was taken from a man between 18 and 35 years old in good health. Material for sequencing was naive CD4+ T cells sorted from blood. The subset was: CD45RA+ positively selected. The CDR3 coding sequence is TGTGCCAGCAGTTTTCGGCCTCAGCACTCTGGAAACACCATATATTTT. Amino acids: CASSFRPQHSGNTIYF.